The 15 T cell receptor beta chains reported below all come from one sample, sequenced in a study of CD8+ T cells in alopecia areata (dated by TCRdb to the late 2010s). The library was prepared using the immunoSEQ multiplex PCR assay. RNA was extracted from all samples and reverse transcribed into cDNA, which served as template for TCR sequencing. TCRdb limited this immuneACCESS table to in-frame rearrangements with V and J called. A share of clones is missing; checked studies link under half to unresolved V genes, and the rest is unexplained. The sample data list roughly 250,000 clones, and 60% of these were observed just once. About 0.88% of the sample comes from the top ten. Per the publication, the treatment or condition label means: oral pan-JAK inhibitor, 5-10 mg twice daily. Sequenced here: CD4+ T cells sorted from blood, sampled around week 54, from a patient treated with tofacitinib. These receptors originate from a human donor with alopecia areata.

The chain links TRBV11-2 to TRBJ2-1; unclear D gene. There are 14 residues in the CDR3. Between the trimmed V and J ends, which lost 0 bases and 5 bases, there was a span of 8 bases. Germline V gene lookup returns CDR1 SGHAT and CDR2 FQNNGV. The CDR3 protein is CASSLERQNNEQFF. The CDR3 nucleotides are TGTGCCAGCAGCTTAGAACGGCAGAACAATGAGCAGTTCTTC.

The table lists this clone with a count of one. The J gene is TRBJ2-7, the V gene TRBV4-3; D may be TRBD2 (6 bases). Trimming cost V 0 bases and J 3 bases, with 9 bases left between them. Germline V gene sequence: CDR1 LGHNA, CDR2 YSLEER. This CDR3 is 14 amino acids long. The CDR3 nucleotides are TGCGCCAGCAGCCAAGATAGGGGAGGCTACGAGCAGTACTTC. This translates into CASSQDRGGYEQYF.

Written as DNA, the CDR3 is TGTGCCAGCAGCCCAGGATGGTTAGGCAAAAACATTCAGTACTTC. The encoded protein is CASSPGWLGKNIQYF. This sequence joins TRBV14 and TRBJ2-4; D unclear. The germline CDR1 and CDR2 sequences are SGHDN and FVKESK. Trimming removed 4 bases at V and 3 bases at J, with 13 bases between. This CDR3 has 15 amino acids.

The chain employs TRBV5-4 and TRBJ1-6; no definite D call. Germline CDR1 and CDR2: SGHNT and YYREEE (reference sequence). This CDR3 region has 13 residues. The V end lost 0 bases, the J end lost 10 bases, and 8 bases lay between the germline ends. CDR3 sequence: CASSLEVGSPLHF. Written as DNA, the CDR3 is TGTGCCAGCAGCTTGGAGGTGGGATCACCCCTCCACTTT.

This clone was counted only a few times. The V call is TRBV4-3, the J call TRBJ1-6, with D perhaps TRBD1 (6 bases). Trimming shortened V by 4 bases and J by 9 bases, and 28 bases separated the two germline ends. Germline assignment: CDR1 LGHNA and CDR2 YSLEER. This CDR3 region has 19 residues. The CDR3 coding sequence is TGCGCCAGCAGCCGAGACCATAGTACCGGAGGACAGTTGGGTTCACCCCTCCACTTT. This gives the protein CASSRDHSTGGQLGSPLHF.

This clone has just one count. This chain uses TRBV15 with TRBJ1-6, with D tentatively TRBD1 (6 bases). This CDR3 has 13 amino acids. Trimming took 5 bases from V and 6 from J, leaving 8 bases between them. Germline V CDR1 and CDR2: LNHNV, YYDKDF (reference sequence). The CDR3 DNA reads TGTGCCACCAGCCAGGACAGTAATTCACCCCTCCACTTT. It specifies CATSQDSNSPLHF.

This chain joins TRBV6-5 and TRBJ2-7, with D possibly TRBD2 on 6 matching bases. Germline values: CDR1 MNHEY, CDR2 SVGAGI. The CDR3 contains 15 residues. V was pared by 6 bases and J by 3 bases, with 18 bases between. The CDR3 loop is CASRRTGLLGYEQYF. CDR3 nucleotide sequence: TGTGCCAGCAGGAGAACCGGACTATTGGGCTACGAGCAGTACTTC.

This clone was found a few times. V gene TRBV14 combines with J gene TRBJ1-6; 7 nucleotides line up with TRBD1. V was pared by 3 bases and J by 10 bases, with 6 bases of the junction left unmatched. From germline, CDR1 is SGHDN and CDR2 FVKESK. The CDR3 covers 14 residues. The CDR3 DNA reads TGTGCCAGCAGCCATTCAGGGGGTGACTCACCCCTCCACTTT. This gives the protein CASSHSGGDSPLHF.

The chain is built from TRBV25-1 and TRBJ2-3; D is uncertain. The length of the CDR3 is 13 residues. V shed 3 bases and J shed 4 bases, with 8 bases lying between them. The germline V gene encodes CDR1 MGHDK and CDR2 SYGVNS. Here the CDR3 reads CASSDVAPDTQYF. The DNA for the CDR3 is TGTGCCAGCAGTGATGTAGCACCAGATACGCAGTATTTT. The full variable domain, in which reference TRBV25-1 and TRBJ2-3 provide the parts outside the CDR3, is EADIYQTPRYLVIGTGKKITLECSQTMGHDKMYWYQQDPGMELHLIHYSYGVNSTEKGDLSSESTVSRIRTEHFPLTLESARPSHTSQYLCASSDVAPDTQYFGPGTRLTVL.

The CDR3 sequence is CSVTGHNRNTEAFF. CDR3 nucleotide sequence: TGCAGCGTTACGGGACACAACAGGAACACTGAAGCTTTCTTT. The chain is built from TRBV29-1 and TRBJ1-1; a weak D match, TRBD1 (6 bases). The CDR3 spans 14 residues. V dropped 5 bases and J dropped 1 base, with 14 bases sitting between them. CDR1 is SQVTM, CDR2 ANQGSEA, per germline.

The V call is TRBV9, the J call TRBJ1-2; maybe TRBD1 (5 bases). The germline gives CDR1 SGDLS, CDR2 YYNGEE. Trimming took off 2 bases at V and 10 bases at J, with 18 bases between the two ends. The CDR3 covers 14 residues. In DNA form, the CDR3 reads TGTGCCAGCAGCGTTGGGATGGGAAGGGGATTCTACACCTTC. This translates into CASSVGMGRGFYTF.

V usage is TRBV4-3 and J usage is TRBJ2-5; D perhaps matches TRBD2 (6 bases). Trimming took off 3 bases at V and 2 bases at J, with 13 bases between the two ends. The CDR3 is made up of 15 amino acids. Looked up from germline, CDR1 is LGHNA and CDR2 is YSLEER. CDR3: CASSHLGAGQETQYF. The DNA of the CDR3 is TGCGCCAGCAGCCATCTAGGGGCGGGACAAGAGACCCAGTACTTC.

V gene TRBV5-4 combines with J gene TRBJ2-3; a possible D gene is TRBD1 (6 bases). Germline loops: CDR1 SGHNT, CDR2 YYREEE (reference sequence). The CDR3 runs to 15 residues. Trimming left V 4 bases short and J 6 bases short, with 18 bases between. For the CDR3, the DNA is TGTGCCAGCAGCCCCCCTGGGGGCCAGCAGGATACGCAGTATTTT. Encoded protein: CASSPPGGQQDTQYF.

This clone has a count of ten or more. Other DNA sequences within the sample encode an identical CDR3. This chain uses TRBV27 with TRBJ1-3, with 7 bases matching TRBD1. CDR3 size: 14 residues. Germline loops: CDR1 MNHEY, CDR2 SMNVEV (reference sequence). V was clipped by 3 bases and J by 4 bases; unmatched bases: 3. The CDR3 DNA reads TGTGCCAGCAGTTTGACGGGACAGGGAAACACCATATATTTT. This sequence encodes CASSLTGQGNTIYF.

The J gene is TRBJ2-2, the V gene TRBV29-1, with a possible D match to TRBD1 (6 bases). Germline V gene sequence: CDR1 SQVTM, CDR2 ANQGSEA. Trimming left V 8 bases short and J 1 base short, with 14 bases between. The CDR3 runs to 14 residues. The CDR3 sequence is CSIRTAKNTGELFF. Here the CDR3 DNA reads TGCAGCATTCGGACAGCAAAGAACACCGGGGAGCTGTTTTTT.